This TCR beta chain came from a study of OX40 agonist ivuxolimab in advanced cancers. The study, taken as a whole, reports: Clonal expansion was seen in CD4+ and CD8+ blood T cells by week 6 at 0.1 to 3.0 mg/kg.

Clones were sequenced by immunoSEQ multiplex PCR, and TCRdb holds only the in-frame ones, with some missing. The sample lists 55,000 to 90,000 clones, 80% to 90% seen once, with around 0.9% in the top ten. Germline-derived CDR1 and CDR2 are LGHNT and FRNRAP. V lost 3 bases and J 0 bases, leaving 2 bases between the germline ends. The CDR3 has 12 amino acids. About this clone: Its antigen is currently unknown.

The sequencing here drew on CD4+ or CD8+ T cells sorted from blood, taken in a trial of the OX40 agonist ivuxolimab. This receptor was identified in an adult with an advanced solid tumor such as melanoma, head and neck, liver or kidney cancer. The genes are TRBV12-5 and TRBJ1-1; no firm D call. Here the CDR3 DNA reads TGTGCTAGTGGTTTTTTGAACACTGAAGCTTTCTTT. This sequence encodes CASGFLNTEAFF.